The clone carrying this T cell receptor (beta chain) was seen once. Its antigen is not known. Libraries were prepared by immunoSEQ multiplex PCR; TCRdb keeps only in-frame clonotypes and omits some of them. There are 1,500 to 2,000 clones in the sample; about 90% occur only once, and under 85% lies in the top ten. The data originate from a study of circulating tumor DNA in untreated peripheral T-cell lymphoma. General study findings and limits: Baseline tissues yielded approximately 83% and baseline serum around 70% tumor-specific clonotype detection.

Before treatment, baseline tumor tissue was collected for sequencing. Per germline, CDR1 GTSNPN and CDR2 SVGIG (reference sequence). With 2 bases clipped from V and 8 bases from J, the junction kept 2 bases outside the gene matches. This CDR3 contains 11 residues. Material: tumor tissue. The receptor's source is a human donor with peripheral T-cell lymphoma. The chain uses TRBV30 and TRBJ1-2, with 7 bases matching TRBD1. CDR3 in amino acids: CAWSRDSGYTF. CDR3 nucleotide sequence: TGTGCCTGGAGTAGGGACAGCGGCTACACCTTC.